Below are 8 T cell receptor beta chains sequenced from a single sample in a study of beta chain features in type 1 diabetes. Points from the study as a whole: Moderately but significantly shorter TCRB CDR3s were found in Type 1 diabetes patients in all four CD4+ subsets.

The study reverse transcribed the entire isolated RNA, so it sequenced expressed TCRB transcripts. Clones were read by immunoSEQ multiplex PCR, and TCRdb kept only the in-frame ones, dropping some. The sample comprises some 170,000 clones, 63% of which are singletons, and roughly 0.089% rests with the top ten. Their specific antigens are unknown. Sequencing was carried out using naive CD4+ T cells from blood. The receptors come from a man aged 25 to 40 with type 1 diabetes.

The V gene is TRBV28, the J gene TRBJ2-1; D might be TRBD1 (6 bases). The CDR3 sequence is 14 residues long. The ends were cut back, 5 bases at V and 15 bases at J, with 23 bases in the middle. The germline V gene has CDR1 MDHEN and CDR2 SYDVKM. CDR3 sequence reads: CASSPIAGRQGWFF. The CDR3 coding sequence is TGTGCCAGCAGTCCCATAGCTGGTCGGCAGGGGTGGTTCTTC.

The chain has TRBV5-4 and TRBJ1-6; D may be TRBD1 (5 bases). The CDR3 contains 15 residues. The V and J ends lost 0 bases and 7 bases respectively, with 11 bases between them. Germline V lookup: CDR1 SGHNT, CDR2 YYREEE (reference sequence). The CDR3 DNA reads TGTGCCAGCAGCTTGGCGGGGACTGGGAATTCACCCCTCCACTTT. Protein: CASSLAGTGNSPLHF.

J is TRBJ1-2 and V is TRBV5-1; 7 bases match TRBD1. Per the germline V gene, CDR1 is SGHRS and CDR2 is YFSETQ. The CDR3 is 13 residues long. V shed 0 bases and J 6 bases; nucleotides not matched to a gene: 2. As DNA, the CDR3 is TGCGCCAGCAGCTTGGTAACAGGGGATGGCTACACCTTC. As protein: CASSLVTGDGYTF.

This chain links TRBV14 with TRBJ1-6, with TRBD1 as a possible D gene (6 bases). The CDR3 has 15 residues. V shed 3 bases and J shed 10 bases, with 16 bases lying between them. Germline CDR1 is SGHDN and CDR2 is FVKESK. In DNA form, the CDR3 reads TGTGCCAGCAGCCAGCTCGGGACAACGGACTCACCCCTCCACTTT. As protein: CASSQLGTTDSPLHF.

This chain uses TRBV5-1 with TRBJ2-3; 9 nucleotides line up with TRBD1. Trimming cost V 4 bases and J 1 base; bases outside gene matches: 4. The CDR3 runs 15 residues. Germline CDR1 is SGHRS and CDR2 is YFSETQ. CDR3 DNA sequence: TGCGCCAGCAGCGTGGGACAGGGCCGCACAGATACGCAGTATTTT. Encoded protein: CASSVGQGRTDTQYF. The whole variable domain, remainder taken from reference TRBV5-1 and TRBJ2-3, is KAGVTQTPRYLIKTRGQQVTLSCSPISGHRSVSWYQQTPGQGLQFLFEYFSETQRNKGNFPGRFSGRQFSNSRSEMNVSTLELGDSALYLCASSVGQGRTDTQYFGPGTRLTVL.

The rearrangement links TRBV7-9 to TRBJ2-4; tentatively, D is TRBD1 or TRBD2 (6 bases each). The CDR3 contains 15 residues. The germline V gene has CDR1 SEHNR and CDR2 FQNEAQ (reference sequence). V was clipped by 5 bases and J by 3 bases, with 14 bases between them. The CDR3 region has the DNA TGTGCCAGCAGCCCGAGGGGGGAAGACAAAAACATTCAGTACTTC. Translation gives CASSPRGEDKNIQYF.

V is TRBV16 and J is TRBJ1-6; the D gene is possibly TRBD1 (6 bases). The V gene lost 1 base and the J gene lost 9 bases, with 13 bases spanning the gap. Germline V gene data show CDR1 as KGHSY and CDR2 as FQNENV. The CDR3 length is 15 residues. The CDR3 loop reads CASSQLGLGGSPLHF. DNA for the CDR3: TGTGCCAGCAGCCAATTGGGATTAGGGGGTTCACCCCTCCACTTT.

This clone was counted between two and nine times. The rearrangement links TRBV30 to TRBJ2-1; D gene ambiguous. This CDR3 is built from 12 residues. CDR1 and CDR2 (germline): GTSNPN, SVGIG (reference sequence). V lost 2 bases and J lost 4, with 6 bases in between. The CDR3 reads CAWSRLYNEQFF. DNA of the CDR3: TGTGCCTGGAGTCGGCTTTACAATGAGCAGTTCTTC.